The 32 T cell receptor beta chains below were found in one sample sequenced in a study of technical replicates of blood from a few donors. The table came from immunoSEQ multiplex PCR; TCRdb's copy has only in-frame clones and leaves some out. The data hold about 56,000 clones, with about 91% observed a single time. The sequenced sample consisted of PBMCs. The receptors originated from a human donor in good health. Some clones in this sample may be carry-over from other donors' samples.

The V gene is TRBV7-2, the J gene TRBJ2-1; TRBD2 aligns across 8 bases. The CDR3 has 14 amino acids. Trimming cost V 3 bases and J 2 bases; bases outside gene matches: 0. Looked up from germline, CDR1 is SGHTA and CDR2 is FQGNSA. CDR3 amino acids: CASSFSGTYNEQFF. The DNA for the CDR3 is TGTGCCAGCAGCTTTAGCGGGACCTACAATGAGCAGTTCTTC.

This chain joins TRBV6-5 and TRBJ1-1; 7 bases fit TRBD1. Germline CDR1 MNHEY, CDR2 SVGAGI. V shed 6 bases and J 4 bases; nucleotides not matched to a gene: 11. This CDR3 is 15 amino acids long. CDR3 coding DNA: TGTGCCAGCAGCCCTGGGGACAGCCTAGGCACTGAAGCTTTCTTT. This codes for CASSPGDSLGTEAFF.

The CDR3 loop reads CASSLGQGSYEQYF. The DNA for the CDR3 is TGTGCCAGCAGCTTGGGACAGGGGAGCTACGAGCAGTACTTC. This chain connects TRBV5-6 to TRBJ2-7; 8 nucleotides match TRBD1. From germline, CDR1 is SGHDT and CDR2 YYEEEE. The CDR3 length is 14 residues. J was trimmed by 3 bases and V by 0 bases; bases with no gene match: 2.

V gene TRBV10-3 combines with J gene TRBJ2-7, with 7 bases matching TRBD2. In germline, CDR1 is ENHRY, CDR2 SYGVKD. CDR3 length: 13 residues. V gave up 4 bases and J gave up 5 bases; unmatched junction bases: 5. CDR3 amino acids: CAISARGDDEQYF. The CDR3, as DNA: TGTGCCATCAGTGCCCGGGGGGACGACGAGCAGTACTTC.

V gene TRBV4-1 combines with J gene TRBJ1-6, with TRBD1 matching 9 bases. Germline CDR1 MGHRA, CDR2 YSYEKL. V lost 2 bases, J lost 9 bases, and 5 bases stayed unmatched. This CDR3 contains 15 residues. The CDR3 loop reads CASSQPGQGGSPLHF. CDR3 DNA: TGCGCCAGCAGCCAACCGGGACAGGGTGGTTCACCCCTCCACTTT.

This sequence joins TRBV18 and TRBJ2-5; a weak D match, TRBD2 (5 bases). The germline CDR1 and CDR2 sequences are KGHSH and LQKENI. The CDR3 has 16 amino acids. V was shortened by 6 bases and J by 1 base, with 18 bases between the two germline ends. The CDR3 loop reads CASSPNSRAAQETQYF. CDR3 bases: TGTGCCAGCTCGCCAAACTCGCGAGCGGCCCAAGAGACCCAGTACTTC.

The CDR3: CASSLSYSNYGYTF. CDR3 DNA sequence: TGTGCCAGCAGCTTAAGCTACTCTAACTATGGCTACACCTTC. The chain employs TRBV11-2 and TRBJ1-2; D gene unclear. CDR1 is SGHAT and CDR2 is FQNNGV in the germline V gene. Deletions cut 2 bases from V and 0 bases from J, with 7 bases between. CDR3 length: 14 residues.

The rearrangement joins TRBV5-1 to TRBJ1-2; no clear D. CDR1 and CDR2 from the germline V gene are SGHRS and YFSETQ. V was trimmed by 2 bases and J by 7 bases, leaving 18 bases between them. This CDR3 has 15 amino acids. The CDR3 region is CASSFIRTSSAGYTF. The CDR3 nucleotides are TGCGCCAGCAGCTTCATTCGGACTTCCAGCGCTGGCTACACCTTC. Complete variable domain (other parts from reference TRBV5-1 and TRBJ1-2): KAGVTQTPRYLIKTRGQQVTLSCSPISGHRSVSWYQQTPGQGLQFLFEYFSETQRNKGNFPGRFSGRQFSNSRSEMNVSTLELGDSALYLCASSFIRTSSAGYTFGSGTRLTVV.

This rearrangement joins TRBV28 to TRBJ1-6; a weak D match, TRBD1 (6 bases). Trimming cost V 3 bases and J 2 bases, with 11 bases left between them. CDR1 is MDHEN and CDR2 is SYDVKM in the germline V gene. The CDR3 extends over 16 amino acids. CDR3 residues: CASSLGGLAYNSPLHF. The CDR3, as DNA: TGTGCCAGCAGTTTGGGGGGGCTCGCCTATAATTCACCCCTCCACTTT. Drawing the rest from reference TRBV28 and TRBJ1-6, the complete variable domain is DVKVTQSSRYLVKRTGEKVFLECVQDMDHENMFWYRQDPGLGLRLIYFSYDVKMKEKGDIPEGYSVSREKKERFSLILESASTNQTSMYLCASSLGGLAYNSPLHFGNGTRLTVT.

The chain carries TRBV7-3 and TRBJ2-1, with D possibly TRBD1 on 5 matching bases. Germline V gene sequence: CDR1 SGHTA, CDR2 FQGTGA. The CDR3 runs 16 residues. V lost 0 bases and J 4 bases, leaving 13 bases between the germline ends. CDR3 coding DNA: TGTGCCAGCAGCTTAACTATGGCAGGGTTTTACAATGAGCAGTTCTTC. Translated, it gives CASSLTMAGFYNEQFF.

The chain carries TRBV4-3 and TRBJ2-3, with 7 bases matching TRBD2. The CDR3 is 15 residues long. The V segment lost 2 bases and the J segment 0 bases; nucleotides outside the gene matches: 2. From germline, CDR1 is LGHNA and CDR2 YSLEER. The CDR3 nucleotides are TGCGCCAGCAGCCAACTAGCGGAGAGCACAGATACGCAGTATTTT. Translated, it gives CASSQLAESTDTQYF.

The rearrangement links TRBV6-5 to TRBJ2-7; unclear D gene. CDR1 MNHEY and CDR2 SVGAGI come from the germline V gene. Trimming took 8 bases from V and 5 from J, leaving 22 bases between them. The CDR3 length is 15 residues. CDR3 protein: CASGKEIASRHEQYF. Written as DNA, the CDR3 is TGTGCCAGCGGTAAGGAAATAGCCTCTCGCCACGAGCAGTACTTC.

V and J are TRBV2 and TRBJ2-3; 8 bases match TRBD1. Unmatched junction bases numbered 10, after V lost 6 bases and J lost 5 bases. This CDR3 has 15 amino acids. Germline loops: CDR1 SNHLY, CDR2 FYNNEI. The CDR3: CASSDQGAKGDTQYF. The DNA of the CDR3 is TGTGCCAGCAGCGACCAGGGGGCGAAAGGAGATACGCAGTATTTT.

V is TRBV9 and J is TRBJ1-2, with TRBD1 matching 8 bases. CDR3 length: 13 amino acids. Per germline, CDR1 SGDLS and CDR2 YYNGEE. V shed 0 bases and J 8 bases; nucleotides not matched to a gene: 3. As DNA, the CDR3 is TGTGCCAGCAGCGTAGCAGGGACAGGAGGCTACACCTTC. Protein: CASSVAGTGGYTF.

The chain couples TRBV2 to TRBJ2-2, with TRBD2 matching over 11 bases. The germline gives CDR1 SNHLY, CDR2 FYNNEI. The CDR3 is 16 amino acids. Trimming removed 7 bases from V and 2 bases from J; junction bases left unmatched: 6. The CDR3, as DNA: TGTGCCAGCAAAACTAGCGGGAGTCATAACACCGGGGAGCTGTTTTTT. It encodes CASKTSGSHNTGELFF.

This clone showed up just once. V usage is TRBV29-1 and J usage is TRBJ2-7; 10 nucleotides align to TRBD2. The germline gives CDR1 SQVTM, CDR2 ANQGSEA. The CDR3 length is 13 residues. Trimming cost V 7 bases and J 4 bases; bases outside gene matches: 7. CDR3 region: CSARTSGEYEQYF. The CDR3 DNA reads TGCAGCGCGCGGACTAGCGGAGAGTACGAGCAGTACTTC.

The sample holds one count of this clone. V usage is TRBV7-2 and J usage is TRBJ2-4; TRBD1 might be the D (6 bases). CDR1 SGHTA and CDR2 FQGNSA come from the germline V gene. V lost 3 bases to trimming and J lost 4 bases, with 10 bases between them. The CDR3 is 14 residues long. CDR3 protein: CASSLDSLKNIQYF. The DNA for the CDR3 is TGTGCCAGCAGCTTGGACAGTTTAAAAAACATTCAGTACTTC.

The chain carries TRBV23-1 and TRBJ1-5, with 9 bases that match TRBD1. TRBV23-1 is placed among ORFs of uncertain function. There are 15 residues in the CDR3. V lost 3 bases to trimming and J lost 4 bases; unmatched junction nucleotides: 4. CDR3 sequence (DNA): TGCGCCAGCAGTCAGCCTGGGACAGGGAATCAGCCCCAGCATTTT. Its protein is CASSQPGTGNQPQHF.

V is TRBV4-2 and J is TRBJ2-2; 7 bases map to TRBD2. The V segment lost 8 bases and the J segment 2 bases; nucleotides outside the gene matches: 8. This CDR3 comprises 15 residues. Germline CDR1 and CDR2: LGHNA and YNFKEQ. The CDR3 coding sequence is TGTGCCAGCGGTCGAGCGGGACCCAACACCGGGGAGCTGTTTTTT. This sequence encodes CASGRAGPNTGELFF.

V usage is TRBV13 and J usage is TRBJ2-1; 12 bases line up with TRBD1. The CDR3 consists of 17 residues. The V gene end was trimmed by 5 bases and the J gene end by 6 bases; junction bases not matched to a gene: 11. Germline CDR1 is PRHDT and CDR2 is FYEKMQ (reference sequence). The CDR3 nucleotides read TGTGCCAGCAGCGCGTCCCGGGACAGGGGGCGACGCAATGAGCAGTTCTTC. Protein product: CASSASRDRGRRNEQFF.

The chain joins TRBV5-1 to TRBJ2-1; TRBD1 is a possible D gene (6 bases). This CDR3 has 14 residues. Trimming cost V 1 base and J 3 bases, with 8 bases left between them. In germline, CDR1 is SGHRS, CDR2 YFSETQ. The CDR3 DNA sequence: TGCGCCAGCAGCTTGCAGGGGTTCTACAATGAGCAGTTCTTC. Translation gives CASSLQGFYNEQFF.

The CDR3 sequence is CASSLAGMTYEQYF. DNA for the CDR3: TGTGCCAGCAGCTTAGCAGGGATGACCTACGAGCAGTACTTC. The chain carries TRBV11-2 and TRBJ2-7; possibly TRBD1 for D (5 bases). There are 14 residues in the CDR3. The germline CDR1 and CDR2 sequences are SGHAT and FQNNGV. The germline V and J ends were trimmed by 1 base and 2 bases, with 9 bases remaining between them.

The chain combines TRBV7-2 with TRBJ1-1, with D perhaps TRBD1 (5 bases). Germline CDR1 and CDR2: SGHTA and FQGNSA. V lost 6 bases and J lost 1, with 21 bases in between. The CDR3 has 17 residues. The CDR3 protein is CASRWGRVRGGNTEAFF. As DNA, the CDR3 is TGTGCCAGCAGGTGGGGTCGTGTTCGGGGGGGGAACACTGAAGCTTTCTTT. Complete variable domain (other parts from reference TRBV7-2 and TRBJ1-1): GAGVSQSPSNKVTEKGKDVELRCDPISGHTALYWYRQSLGQGLEFLIYFQGNSAPDKSGLPSDRFSAERTGGSVSTLTIQRTQQEDSAVYLCASRWGRVRGGNTEAFFGQGTRLTVV.

The chain joins TRBV7-3 to TRBJ2-7; weak D call: TRBD1 (5 bases). CDR1 is SGHTA and CDR2 is FQGTGA in the germline V gene. This CDR3 is 14 amino acids long. V lost 3 bases to trimming and J lost 3 bases, with 12 bases between them. This CDR3 reads CASSFQTGFYEQYF. The CDR3 nucleotides are TGTGCCAGCAGCTTTCAAACAGGTTTCTACGAGCAGTACTTC.

The chain combines TRBV18 with TRBJ2-7; TRBD1 might be the D (6 bases). This CDR3 is built from 14 residues. CDR1 is KGHSH and CDR2 is LQKENI in the germline V gene. The V end was cut by 6 bases, the J end by 0 bases, with 12 bases between. The DNA of the CDR3 is TGTGCCAGCTCTTGGGACACCCGCTCCTACGAGCAGTACTTC. Translating it yields CASSWDTRSYEQYF.

V usage is TRBV19 and J usage is TRBJ2-5; 9 bases map to TRBD1. Trimming removed 7 bases from V and 5 bases from J; junction bases left unmatched: 8. Germline-derived CDR1 and CDR2 are LNHDA and SQIVND (reference sequence). The CDR3 has 14 amino acids. The CDR3 sequence: CASIGTGPGETQYF. In DNA form, the CDR3 reads TGTGCCAGTATCGGGACAGGGCCTGGCGAGACCCAGTACTTC.

A single count supports this clone. The chain couples TRBV20-1 to TRBJ1-1, with no clear D. Trimming removed 3 bases from V and 3 bases from J, with 5 bases in between. Germline assignment: CDR1 DFQATT and CDR2 SNEGSKA (reference sequence). This CDR3 has 11 amino acids. The CDR3 DNA reads TGCAGTGCTAGTTCTTACACTGAAGCTTTCTTT. It yields the protein CSASSYTEAFF.

The chain links TRBV4-3 to TRBJ2-6; TRBD2 aligns across 7 bases. The CDR3 is 20 residues long. The V gene end was trimmed by 1 base and the J gene end by 2 bases; junction bases not matched to a gene: 14. The V gene's germline CDR1 is LGHNA and CDR2 YSLEER. The CDR3: CASSQGVRLADKTGANVLTF. Here the CDR3 DNA reads TGCGCCAGCAGCCAAGGGGTAAGACTAGCCGATAAGACTGGGGCCAACGTCCTGACTTTC.

The genes are TRBV18 and TRBJ2-5; perhaps TRBD1 as D (6 bases). From germline, CDR1 is KGHSH and CDR2 LQKENI. CDR3 length equals 12 residues. V was trimmed by 6 bases and J by 5 bases, leaving 10 bases between them. The CDR3 nucleotides read TGTGCCAGCTCGCCTAGGGGGGAGACCCAGTACTTC. Protein product: CASSPRGETQYF.

The chain combines TRBV6-1 with TRBJ2-1; D may be TRBD2 (7 bases). Germline CDR1 reads MNHNS; CDR2 reads SASEGT. CDR3 size: 16 residues. The V and J ends lost 3 bases and 7 bases respectively, with 19 bases between them. CDR3: CASSETSGGLGNEQFF. The CDR3 nucleotides read TGTGCCAGCAGTGAGACCTCCGGGGGGCTGGGTAATGAGCAGTTCTTC.

The chain links TRBV2 to TRBJ2-7; 9 nucleotides agree with TRBD1. The CDR3 is 15 residues long. V gave up 3 bases and J gave up 7 bases; unmatched junction bases: 10. Germline V lookup: CDR1 SNHLY, CDR2 FYNNEI. The CDR3 sequence is CASSDPGQGSWEQYF. CDR3 coding DNA: TGTGCCAGCAGTGACCCGGGACAGGGATCTTGGGAGCAGTACTTC.

In DNA form, the CDR3 reads TGTGCCAGCAGCTTGGGACTAGCGGGGGAGCAGTACTTC. Translated, it gives CASSLGLAGEQYF. This sequence joins TRBV5-6 and TRBJ2-7; 11 nucleotides agree with TRBD2. Unmatched junction bases numbered 0, after V lost 0 bases and J lost 7 bases. Germline CDR1 is SGHDT and CDR2 is YYEEEE. This CDR3 is built from 13 residues. The variable domain in full, completed from reference TRBV5-6 and TRBJ2-7, reads DAGVTQSPTHLIKTRGQQVTLRCSPKSGHDTVSWYQQALGQGPQFIFQYYEEEERQRGNFPDRFSGHQFPNYSSELNVNALLLGDSALYLCASSLGLAGEQYFGPGTRLTVT.